This TCR beta chain was sequenced for a study of OX40 agonist ivuxolimab in advanced cancers. Turning to the study itself: An anti-OX40 (CD134) antibody with agonistic activity, ivuxolimab, was administered to patients. Patients were dosed intravenously with ivuxolimab at 0.01 to 10 mg/kg every 2 weeks.

Germline CDR1 reads SEHNR; CDR2 reads FQNEAQ (reference sequence). This CDR3 has 15 amino acids. V was cut by 5 bases and J by 6 bases, with 16 bases left in between. Study-wide findings and caveats: Low normalized T-cell clonal expansion was also seen in some nonresponders. Relatively little clonal expansion, among the lowest observed, appeared in partial responders at 0.1-3.0 mg/kg.

This clone was detected only a few times. No antigen is known for it. Sequencing used immunoSEQ multiplex PCR; TCRdb keeps in-frame clones, though not all of them. The data show around 68,000 clones, 75% to 95% seen once. V and J are TRBV7-9 and TRBJ2-2; D is possibly TRBD1 (6 bases). The sequence derives from an adult with an advanced solid tumor such as melanoma, head and neck, liver or kidney cancer. The sequencing used CD4+ or CD8+ T cells sorted from blood, collected in a trial of the OX40 agonist ivuxolimab. The CDR3 DNA sequence: TGTGCCAGCAGCCCAGGTTTGGGGGCGGCCGGGGAGCTGTTTTTT. It is translated as CASSPGLGAAGELFF.